Listed here are 11 T cell receptor beta chains from one sample, sequenced in a study of CD8 T cells in ankylosing spondylitis. TCRdb itself ran the 5' RACE reads through MiXCR, one entry per CDR3 protein. The data contain 300,000 to 350,000 distinct CDR3 sequences, less than 25% of them seen just once; the ten biggest clones take up about 4%. Sequencing was done on a sample of blood, either unsorted or a sorted T cell fraction (not recorded which). Receptors were obtained from a female donor with ankylosing spondylitis or in good health (not recorded which).

The chain employs TRBV6-2 or TRBV6-3 and TRBJ2-3; 12 bases fit TRBD2. Germline loops: CDR1 MNHEY, CDR2 SVGEGT. This CDR3 is built from 15 residues. With V trimmed by 5 bases and J by 5 bases, 5 bases remained unmatched. The CDR3 DNA follows: TGTGCCAGCAGTCGACTAGCGGGAGCGGGAGATACGCAGTATTTT. Translating gives CASSRLAGAGDTQYF.

This clonotype was seen only a few times. This chain uses TRBV7-2 with TRBJ2-3; D possibly corresponds to TRBD2 (6 bases). Germline V CDR1 and CDR2: SGHTA, FQGNSA. This CDR3 has 14 amino acids. With 8 bases removed from V and 8 bases from J, the gap between germline ends came to 20 bases. CDR3 coding DNA: TGTGCCAGCGACTTACCCGAGGGAGGATCTACGCAGTATTTT. Translated, it gives CASDLPEGGSTQYF.

This clonotype appeared a few times. V is TRBV11-2 and J is TRBJ2-1; 11 bases agree with TRBD2. The CDR3 is made up of 18 amino acids. V was pared by 6 bases and J by 4 bases, with 14 bases of the junction left unmatched. CDR1 SGHAT and CDR2 FQNNGV come from the germline V gene. The CDR3 region has the DNA TGTGCCAGCAGATCAGGGGCCCCGGGACTAGCGGTTTACAATGAGCAGTTCTTC. This encodes CASRSGAPGLAVYNEQFF.

J is TRBJ1-5 and V is TRBV12-3 or TRBV12-4, with a tentative D call TRBD1 (5 bases). The ends were cut back, 3 bases at V and 7 bases at J, with 16 bases in the middle. The CDR3 has 15 residues. The CDR3 here is CASSFRGLPGQPQHF. The CDR3 nucleotides read TGTGCCAGCAGTTTCCGGGGACTACCAGGACAGCCCCAGCATTTT.

The rearrangement uses TRBV29-1 and TRBJ1-2, with D possibly matching TRBD1 (5 bases). The CDR3 length is 12 residues. V was trimmed by 5 bases and J by 4 bases, leaving 11 bases between them. Germline V gene lookup returns CDR1 SQVTM and CDR2 ANQGSEA. The CDR3 nucleotides are TGCAGCGTTTCAGACGGGACCTATGGCTACACCTTC. This gives the protein CSVSDGTYGYTF.

The chain is built from TRBV7-2 and TRBJ2-5; 13 nucleotides align to TRBD2. The CDR3 is 17 residues long. Germline V lookup: CDR1 SGHTA, CDR2 FQGNSA. V shed 4 bases, J shed 5 bases, and the junction held 10 bases outside the gene matches. The CDR3 region is CASSSGLAGSIPETQYF. For the CDR3, the DNA is TGTGCCAGCAGCTCGGGACTAGCGGGGTCCATCCCGGAGACCCAGTACTTC.

The DNA for the CDR3 is TGCGCCAGCAGCTACCGGGACAGGGAGACAGATACGCAGTATTTT. This codes for CASSYRDRETDTQYF. The chain recombines TRBV4-1 with TRBJ2-3, with 9 nucleotides matching TRBD1. The V gene's germline CDR1 is MGHRA and CDR2 YSYEKL. Unmatched junction bases numbered 6, after V lost 5 bases and J lost 3 bases. There are 15 residues in the CDR3.

This chain links TRBV4-2 with TRBJ2-3; the D gene is possibly TRBD2 (5 bases). Germline values: CDR1 LGHNA, CDR2 YNFKEQ. V shed 1 base and J shed 5 bases, with 7 bases lying between them. This CDR3 contains 13 residues. The CDR3 DNA sequence: TGTGCCAGCAGCCAAGTCCGGGGAGATACGCAGTATTTT. Translation gives CASSQVRGDTQYF.

This clonotype was counted only a few times. J is TRBJ2-1 and V is TRBV12-3 or TRBV12-4; TRBD2 matches at 9 bases. The trim removed 7 bases at V and 7 bases at J, leaving 11 bases unmatched. This CDR3 has 15 residues. CDR3 coding DNA: TGTGCCAGCAAACCCACAGCGGGAGGCCTAAATGAGCAGTTCTTC. Encoded protein: CASKPTAGGLNEQFF.

This clonotype was seen more than once but under ten times. This CDR3 is CSVQGKNTEAFF. CDR3 DNA sequence: TGCAGCGTGCAGGGTAAGAACACTGAAGCTTTCTTT. The chain uses TRBV29-1 and TRBJ1-1, with a possible D match to TRBD1 (5 bases). Trimming pared 6 bases from V and 1 base from J, leaving 9 bases between. CDR3 size: 12 residues. CDR1 and CDR2 from the germline V gene are SQVTM and ANQGSEA. Full variable domain (rest looked up from reference TRBV29-1 and TRBJ1-1): SAVISQKPSRDICQRGTSLTIQCQVDSQVTMMFWYRQQPGQSLTLIATANQGSEATYESGFVIDKFPISRPNLTFSTLTVSNMSPEDSSIYLCSVQGKNTEAFFGQGTRLTVV.

The rearrangement uses TRBV4-3 and TRBJ2-3; D gene unclear. V was shortened by 0 bases and J by 2 bases, with 9 bases between the two germline ends. Germline V gene sequence: CDR1 LGHNA, CDR2 YSLEER. The CDR3 runs to 15 residues. The CDR3 is CASSQDFEVTDTQYF. As DNA, the CDR3 is TGCGCCAGCAGCCAAGATTTCGAAGTCACAGATACGCAGTATTTT.